This T cell receptor beta chain was sequenced during a study of blood T cell repertoires in COVID-19. Across the whole study: Samples representing acute and convalescent COVID-19 were sourced from the United States, Italy and Spain. T cells, B-cell-depleted T cells, or PBMCs provided the cDNA or gDNA that served as material.

This CDR3 comprises 15 residues. V was trimmed by 0 bases and J by 0 bases, leaving 6 bases between them. The germline V gene encodes CDR1 SGHAT and CDR2 FQDESV (reference sequence). The authors' processing: Amplification from reference gene primers served as the basis for estimated nucleated cell counts. Clones were read by immunoSEQ multiplex PCR, and TCRdb kept only the in-frame ones, dropping some. The V and J calls and clone size were taken over from that table, and D and trimming were inferred from the DNA. The sample holds roughly 210,000 clones, around 84% seen once. This TCR came from a woman of 80 years or more with COVID-19, enrolled during active disease. This chain links TRBV11-1 with TRBJ2-4; D is uncertain. The specimen was peripheral blood. CDR3 region: CASSLASLAKNIQYF. For the CDR3, the DNA is TGTGCCAGCAGCTTAGCCTCACTAGCCAAAAACATTCAGTACTTC.